A selection of T cell receptor beta chains follows, all from one sample in a study of T cell repertoires in cytomegalovirus infection. These receptors lack a known antigen. One entry per CDR3 protein, called by TCRdb with MiXCR from the reads. Of about 83,000 distinct CDR3 sequences in the sample, more than 40% were seen once. Sample: CD8+ T cells from cultured PBMCs, taken from culture after CMV antigen stimulation. The receptors here all came from a human donor in good health (CMV status not recorded). Some clones in this sample may be carry-over from other donors' samples. Each CDR3 is given with its conserved first and last residue. The D gene is left open where the match is weak. Size is omitted from some rows. Given values are once, few, many or a class for expanded clones.

D: TRBD2
size: many
V: TRBV7-6
J: TRBJ2-3
CDR3: CASSLEGTSGTSTDTQYF
DNA: TGTGCCAGCAGCTTAGAGGGGACTAGCGGAACTAGCACAGATACGCAGTATTTT

D: -
size: -
V: TRBV11-3
J: TRBJ1-1
CDR3: CASSLGEGGDTGLEAFF
DNA: TGTGCCAGCAGCTTAGGAGAGGGGGGGGACACGGGACTTGAAGCTTTCTTT

D: -
size: once
V: TRBV7-2
J: TRBJ2-7
CDR3: CASSYKTGSASRSYEQYF
DNA: TGTGCCAGCAGCTATAAGACGGGTTCCGCATCGAGGTCCTACGAGCAGTACTTC

D: -
size: -
V: TRBV12-3/TRBV12-4
J: TRBJ2-1
CDR3: CASSLGFGHHEQFF
DNA: TGTGCCAGCAGTTTGGGATTCGGTCACCATGAGCAGTTCTTC

D: -
size: few
V: TRBV27
J: TRBJ1-1
CDR3: CASSLNTGILLYTEAFF
DNA: TGTGCCAGCAGTTTAAATACCGGGATCCTGCTGTACACTGAAGCTTTCTTT

D: -
size: -
V: TRBV6-6
J: TRBJ1-1
CDR3: CATLDGPNTEAFF
DNA: TGTGCCACCTTAGACGGACCGAACACTGAAGCTTTCTTT

D: -
size: few
V: TRBV7-3
J: TRBJ1-1
CDR3: CASSLRAGAMNTEAFF
DNA: TGTGCCAGCAGCTTAAGGGCAGGAGCCATGAACACTGAAGCTTTCTTT

D: TRBD2
size: few
V: TRBV7-9
J: TRBJ2-1
CDR3: CASSLGLAEAMDNEQFF
DNA: TGTGCCAGCAGCTTAGGTCTAGCGGAGGCTATGGACAATGAGCAGTTCTTC

D: -
size: -
V: TRBV4-3
J: TRBJ1-4
CDR3: CACSQAATNEKLFF
DNA: TGCGCCTGCAGCCAAGCAGCAACTAATGAAAAACTGTTTTTT

D: TRBD2
size: -
V: TRBV7-6
J: TRBJ2-5
CDR3: CASSHTPGLAVQETQYF
DNA: TGTGCCAGCAGCCACACACCGGGACTAGCGGTCCAAGAGACCCAGTACTTC

D: -
size: -
V: TRBV6-6
J: TRBJ1-5
CDR3: CASSLTDSNQPQHF
DNA: TGTGCCAGCAGCTTGACGGATAGCAATCAGCCCCAGCATTTT

D: -
size: few
V: TRBV12-3/TRBV12-4
J: TRBJ1-1
CDR3: CASSLSRQDTEAFF
DNA: TGTGCCAGCAGTTTATCGAGGCAGGACACTGAAGCTTTCTTT

D: TRBD1
size: -
V: TRBV30
J: TRBJ1-4
CDR3: CAWKKFLQGTATNEKLFF
DNA: TGTGCCTGGAAAAAATTCTTACAGGGGACAGCAACTAATGAAAAACTGTTTTTT

D: TRBD2
size: -
V: TRBV6-2/TRBV6-3
J: TRBJ2-2
CDR3: CASRFTGGPTGELFF
DNA: TGTGCCAGCAGATTTACGGGGGGACCCACCGGGGAGCTGTTTTTT

D: -
size: few
V: TRBV29-1
J: TRBJ1-1
CDR3: CSVRIYADLTPNTEAFF
DNA: TGCAGCGTTCGTATTTATGCAGACCTTACACCCAACACTGAAGCTTTCTTT

D: TRBD1
size: -
V: TRBV12-3/TRBV12-4
J: TRBJ1-6
CDR3: CASSLEQGSSYNSPLHF
DNA: TGTGCCAGCAGTTTAGAACAGGGGAGCTCCTATAATTCACCCCTCCACTTT

D: -
size: many
V: TRBV7-2
J: TRBJ1-1
CDR3: CASSLRSAGNTEAFF
DNA: TGTGCCAGCAGCTTACGGTCGGCAGGGAACACTGAAGCTTTCTTT

D: -
size: -
V: TRBV4-1
J: TRBJ2-2
CDR3: CASTRLANTGELFF
DNA: TGCGCCAGCACCCGACTCGCGAACACCGGGGAGCTGTTTTTT

D: -
size: few
V: TRBV6-4
J: TRBJ1-1
CDR3: CASSETVNTEAFF
DNA: TGTGCCAGCAGCGAGACAGTGAACACTGAAGCTTTCTTT

D: -
size: -
V: TRBV19
J: TRBJ1-5
CDR3: CASSNGNPNQPQHF
DNA: TGTGCCAGTAGTAATGGGAACCCCAATCAGCCCCAGCATTTT

D: TRBD2
size: few
V: TRBV20-1
J: TRBJ2-3
CDR3: CSARATASGRPGARTDTQYF
DNA: TGCAGTGCTAGAGCCACGGCTAGCGGGAGACCGGGGGCGCGCACAGATACGCAGTATTTT

D: -
size: -
V: TRBV11-2
J: TRBJ2-3
CDR3: CASSPGLESTDTQYF
DNA: TGTGCCAGCAGCCCCGGACTCGAGAGCACAGATACGCAGTATTTT

D: -
size: -
V: TRBV7-1
J: TRBJ2-7
CDR3: CASLGGTSYEQYF
DNA: TGTGCCAGCTTGGGGGGGACAAGCTACGAGCAGTACTTC

D: TRBD2
size: few
V: TRBV27
J: TRBJ2-5
CDR3: CASGPPPSGSIEETQYF
DNA: TGTGCCAGCGGGCCTCCACCTAGCGGGAGTATTGAAGAGACCCAGTACTTC

D: TRBD1
size: few
V: TRBV7-8
J: TRBJ1-2
CDR3: CASSPRAIGAGGGYTF
DNA: TGTGCCAGCAGCCCCCGCGCGATTGGGGCAGGGGGTGGCTACACCTTC

D: TRBD2
size: -
V: TRBV7-3
J: TRBJ2-1
CDR3: CASSLGLAGVLNEQFF
DNA: TGTGCCAGCAGCCTGGGACTAGCGGGAGTTTTGAATGAGCAGTTCTTC

D: -
size: few
V: TRBV28
J: TRBJ2-5
CDR3: CASSLGAGRRIETQYF
DNA: TGTGCCAGCAGTTTAGGGGCAGGACGTCGTATAGAGACCCAGTACTTC

D: -
size: -
V: TRBV27
J: TRBJ1-5
CDR3: CASSSYYSNQPQHF
DNA: TGTGCCAGCTCCTCGTATTATAGCAATCAGCCCCAGCATTTT

D: TRBD2
size: -
V: TRBV7-6
J: TRBJ2-2
CDR3: CASSRQAGTNTGELFF
DNA: TGTGCTAGCAGCCGTCAAGCGGGGACGAACACCGGGGAGCTGTTTTTT

D: -
size: -
V: TRBV3-1
J: TRBJ2-3
CDR3: CASSQETGRSTDTQYF
DNA: TGTGCCAGCAGCCAAGAAACGGGGAGGAGCACAGATACGCAGTATTTT

D: TRBD1
size: -
V: TRBV7-6
J: TRBJ2-1
CDR3: CASSPQDTGGPYNEQFF
DNA: TGTGCCAGCAGCCCCCAAGATACAGGGGGCCCATACAATGAGCAGTTCTTC

D: -
size: -
V: TRBV7-3
J: TRBJ1-1
CDR3: CAAGSAFF
DNA: TGTGCCGCGGGATCGGCTTTCTTT

D: -
size: -
V: TRBV7-2
J: TRBJ2-7
CDR3: CASSLEGTVEQYF
DNA: TGTGCCAGCAGCTTAGAAGGGACCGTCGAGCAGTACTTC

D: TRBD1
size: -
V: TRBV14
J: TRBJ1-2
CDR3: CASSQERDSPYGYTF
DNA: TGTGCCAGCAGCCAAGAAAGGGACAGCCCCTATGGCTACACCTTC

D: -
size: few
V: TRBV7-2
J: TRBJ1-5
CDR3: CASSLGAGTVNQPQHF
DNA: TGTGCCAGCAGCTTAGGGGCCGGGACGGTCAATCAGCCCCAGCATTTT

D: -
size: -
V: TRBV7-6
J: TRBJ2-1
CDR3: CASSLVKDSYNEQFF
DNA: TGTGCCAGCAGCTTAGTGAAAGATTCCTACAATGAGCAGTTCTTC

D: -
size: -
V: TRBV11-2
J: TRBJ2-7
CDR3: CASSSGAGYEQYF
DNA: TGTGCCAGCAGCTCTGGGGCGGGGTACGAGCAGTACTTC

D: TRBD1
size: -
V: TRBV2
J: TRBJ2-1
CDR3: CASSGMTGYHF
DNA: TGTGCCAGCAGTGGAATGACAGGGTATCATTTC

D: -
size: -
V: TRBV7-6
J: TRBJ1-6
CDR3: CASSLAQGNSSPLHF
DNA: TGTGCCAGCAGCTTAGCACAGGGCAATAGTTCACCCCTCCACTTT

D: -
size: few
V: TRBV7-8
J: TRBJ2-5
CDR3: CASSLDPGRGEETQYF
DNA: TGTGCCAGCAGCTTAGATCCAGGGCGCGGGGAGGAGACCCAGTACTTC

D: -
size: few
V: TRBV7-6
J: TRBJ1-1
CDR3: CASSPTLNTEAFF
DNA: TGTGCCAGCAGTCCCACCCTAAACACTGAAGCTTTCTTT

D: -
size: many
V: TRBV7-2
J: TRBJ1-2
CDR3: CASSYLGRVYGYTF
DNA: TGTGCCAGCAGCTACCTCGGGCGCGTTTATGGCTACACCTTC

D: -
size: -
V: TRBV7-2
J: TRBJ2-7
CDR3: CARSWDNPGEEPYF
DNA: TGTGCCCGCAGCTGGGACAACCCTGGCGAAGAGCCGTACTTC

D: -
size: few
V: TRBV11-2
J: TRBJ1-2
CDR3: CASSWTGTPIANYGYTF
DNA: TGTGCCAGCAGCTGGACCGGGACCCCCATCGCTAACTATGGCTACACCTTC

D: -
size: many
V: TRBV30
J: TRBJ1-1
CDR3: CAWQGPLNTEAFF
DNA: TGTGCCTGGCAGGGACCACTGAACACTGAAGCTTTCTTT

D: TRBD1
size: -
V: TRBV7-9
J: TRBJ1-4
CDR3: CATETAGQVNEKLFF
DNA: TGTGCCACCGAGACGGCGGGACAGGTGAATGAAAAACTGTTTTTT

D: TRBD2
size: -
V: TRBV27
J: TRBJ2-1
CDR3: CASSFSGTSAEQFF
DNA: TGTGCCAGCAGTTTCTCCGGGACTAGCGCTGAGCAGTTCTTC

D: TRBD1
size: few
V: TRBV10-3
J: TRBJ2-7
CDR3: CAISRGGLDVYEQYF
DNA: TGTGCCATCAGTCGAGGGGGCCTGGATGTCTACGAGCAGTACTTC

D: TRBD2
size: -
V: TRBV29-1
J: TRBJ2-5
CDR3: CSGAPSGGTQETQYF
DNA: TGCAGCGGAGCCCCTAGCGGGGGGACCCAAGAGACCCAGTACTTC

D: TRBD1
size: few
V: TRBV19
J: TRBJ1-5
CDR3: CASSLWTGRQPQHF
DNA: TGTGCCAGTAGTCTGTGGACAGGCCGGCAGCCCCAGCATTTT

D: -
size: -
V: TRBV24-1
J: TRBJ2-1
CDR3: CATSTEPSNEQFF
DNA: TGTGCCACCAGTACGGAACCATCCAATGAGCAGTTCTTC

D: -
size: -
V: TRBV12-3/TRBV12-4
J: TRBJ2-1
CDR3: CASTLGDEQFF
DNA: TGTGCCAGCACCCTGGGTGATGAGCAGTTCTTC

D: -
size: few
V: TRBV20-1
J: TRBJ2-7
CDR3: CSARDSPPEQYF
DNA: TGCAGTGCTAGAGATAGCCCACCCGAGCAGTACTTC

D: TRBD1
size: -
V: TRBV7-3
J: TRBJ2-1
CDR3: CASGQVVGNEQFF
DNA: TGTGCCAGCGGACAGGTAGTTGGTAATGAGCAGTTCTTC